One sample yielded the 19 T cell receptor beta chains listed below, sequenced in a study of sequential checkpoint blockade in melanoma. Documented treatment: randomized to nivolumab then ipilimumab (arm A) or the reverse (arm B). Assay: immunoSEQ multiplex PCR; the TCRdb copy retains only in-frame clones and omits some. This table holds 8,000 to 10,000 clones, around 24% found once. Sequenced material: tumor tissue (inferred from file names), taken from a patient given nivolumab and ipilimumab in sequence. The receptors originated from a human donor with melanoma.

The V gene is TRBV25-1, the J gene TRBJ2-5; a weak D match, TRBD1 (6 bases). The germline gives CDR1 MGHDK, CDR2 SYGVNS. V lost 8 bases and J 5 bases, leaving 12 bases between the germline ends. CDR3 length: 12 amino acids. The CDR3 sequence is CASSADSETQYF. CDR3 in DNA: TGTGCCAGCTCGGCGGACAGCGAGACCCAGTACTTC.

The gene calls are TRBV10-2 and TRBJ2-1; 12 bases match TRBD2. Germline lookup yields CDR1 WSHSY and CDR2 SAAADI. The CDR3 has 18 residues. Germline trimming cut 5 bases from V and 3 bases from J; bases unmatched to any gene: 11. As DNA, the CDR3 is TGCGCCAGCAGTATAAAAAGACTAGCGGGGGCCAGCTACAATGAGCAGTTCTTC. Translating gives CASSIKRLAGASYNEQFF.

This clone was found many times. The chain couples TRBV4-1 to TRBJ1-4; TRBD1 matches at 7 bases. Germline trimming cut 2 bases from V and 0 bases from J; bases unmatched to any gene: 6. CDR3 size: 17 residues. Per the germline V gene, CDR1 is MGHRA and CDR2 is YSYEKL. The CDR3 reads CASSQNIQGSTNEKLFF. CDR3 DNA sequence: TGCGCCAGCAGCCAAAATATACAGGGGTCAACTAATGAAAAACTGTTTTTT.

This clone is labeled medium-sized. The V and J genes are TRBV11-3 and TRBJ2-1, with 11 bases aligning to TRBD1. Germline trimming cut 1 base from V and 4 bases from J; bases unmatched to any gene: 3. Germline V CDR1 and CDR2: SGHNT, YENEEA. This CDR3 spans 16 amino acids. The CDR3 DNA sequence: TGTGCCAGCAGCTTAGGGGGGACAGGGGGATACAATGAGCAGTTCTTC. Its translation is CASSLGGTGGYNEQFF.

In its sample, this clone was seen a few times. V and J are TRBV5-1 and TRBJ2-3; D may be TRBD1 (5 bases). The CDR3 runs to 16 residues. The V gene lost 0 bases and the J gene lost 4 bases, with 15 bases spanning the gap. Germline CDR1 SGHRS, CDR2 YFSETQ. The CDR3 nucleotides read TGCGCCAGCAGCTTGGGACAGACATTTGTCGCAGATACGCAGTATTTT. Encoded protein: CASSLGQTFVADTQYF. Drawing the rest from reference TRBV5-1 and TRBJ2-3, the complete variable domain is KAGVTQTPRYLIKTRGQQVTLSCSPISGHRSVSWYQQTPGQGLQFLFEYFSETQRNKGNFPGRFSGRQFSNSRSEMNVSTLELGDSALYLCASSLGQTFVADTQYFGPGTRLTVL.

CDR3 region: CASSWGLAGGYNEQFF. DNA of the CDR3: TGTGCCAGTAGTTGGGGGCTAGCGGGCGGGTACAATGAGCAGTTCTTC. V is TRBV19 and J is TRBJ2-1; TRBD2 aligns across 8 bases. Germline assignment: CDR1 LNHDA and CDR2 SQIVND (reference sequence). The CDR3 loop spans 16 amino acids. V was clipped by 5 bases and J by 4 bases; unmatched bases: 10. Supplemented by reference TRBV19 and TRBJ2-1, the full variable domain reads DGGITQSPKYLFRKEGQNVTLSCEQNLNHDAMYWYRQDPGQGLRLIYYSQIVNDFQKGDIAEGYSVSREKKESFPLTVTSAQKNPTAFYLCASSWGLAGGYNEQFFGPGTRLTVL.

This clone is deemed medium-sized (0.01 to 0.1%). The V gene is TRBV11-3, the J gene TRBJ2-2; 10 bases match TRBD2. Germline CDR1 SGHNT, CDR2 YENEEA. The V and J ends lost 2 bases and 6 bases, in that order; junction bases with no gene match: 6. The CDR3 has 16 amino acids. The CDR3 coding sequence is TGTGCCAGCAGCTTATACGAACTAGCGGGATCCGGGGAGCTGTTTTTT. This encodes CASSLYELAGSGELFF.

In its sample, this clone was seen a few times. The chain uses TRBV15 and TRBJ1-5; possibly TRBD1 for D (5 bases). This CDR3 contains 14 residues. V was trimmed by 1 base and J by 3 bases, leaving 7 bases between them. Germline V gives CDR1 LNHNV, CDR2 YYDKDF (reference sequence). CDR3 loop: CATSRGQLNQPQHF. CDR3 DNA: TGTGCCACCAGCAGAGGACAGCTCAATCAGCCCCAGCATTTT.

The table lists this clone with a few counts. DNA for the CDR3: TGTGCCAGCAGCTTAGACATGAACACTGAAGCTTTCTTT. It codes for CASSLDMNTEAFF. The chain is built from TRBV7-1 and TRBJ1-1; D remains ambiguous. TRBV7-1 is assigned to the ORF class and has an uncertain function. The CDR3 runs 13 residues. Between the trimmed V and J ends, which lost 4 bases and 0 bases, there was a span of 6 bases.

This clone was picked up a small number of times. The genes are TRBV2 and TRBJ1-5; TRBD1 might be the D (6 bases). Germline assignment: CDR1 SNHLY and CDR2 FYNNEI. Trimming removed 4 bases from V and 2 bases from J, with 18 bases in between. The CDR3 is made up of 17 amino acids. The CDR3 here is CASSGFRGPGGNQPQHF. In DNA form, the CDR3 reads TGTGCCAGCAGTGGTTTTCGGGGGCCCGGGGGCAATCAGCCCCAGCATTTT.

There are a few counts of this clone. This rearrangement joins TRBV15 to TRBJ2-7; 14 nucleotides line up with TRBD2. Germline CDR1 LNHNV, CDR2 YYDKDF (reference sequence). The CDR3 length is 17 residues. Trimming cost V 8 bases and J 4 bases; bases outside gene matches: 13. The CDR3 region has the DNA TGTGCCACCGGATCCGGGACTAGCGGGAGTAATGGTTACGAGCAGTACTTC. Residues: CATGSGTSGSNGYEQYF.

This clone came up a few times. The chain is built from TRBV14 and TRBJ2-7, with unresolved D. The CDR3 is made up of 15 amino acids. Germline CDR1 SGHDN, CDR2 FVKESK. Trimming shortened V by 4 bases and J by 1 base, and 14 bases separated the two germline ends. CDR3 loop: CASSPHLGLSYEQYF. The CDR3 DNA reads TGTGCCAGCAGCCCCCATCTTGGGCTATCCTACGAGCAGTACTTC.

The chain has TRBV18 and TRBJ2-5; TRBD1 matches at 8 bases. The CDR3 extends over 12 amino acids. V was pared by 4 bases and J by 5 bases, with 0 bases of the junction left unmatched. The V gene's germline CDR1 is KGHSH and CDR2 LQKENI. CDR3 loop: CASSRQGETQYF. The CDR3 DNA is TGTGCCAGCTCACGACAGGGGGAGACCCAGTACTTC.

The chain uses TRBV19 and TRBJ2-1; 10 bases map to TRBD2. The V gene end was trimmed by 3 bases and the J gene end by 8 bases; junction bases not matched to a gene: 7. The germline V gene encodes CDR1 LNHDA and CDR2 SQIVND (reference sequence). The CDR3 covers 15 residues. The CDR3 loop reads CASSINPSGSYEQFF. CDR3 DNA: TGTGCCAGTAGTATTAATCCTAGCGGGAGCTATGAGCAGTTCTTC.

V and J are TRBV11-3 and TRBJ2-5; D could derive from TRBD1 or TRBD2 (5 bases each). Trimming took off 4 bases at V and 7 bases at J, with 16 bases between the two ends. Germline values: CDR1 SGHNT, CDR2 YENEEA. The CDR3 runs to 14 residues. The CDR3 DNA reads as TGTGCCAGCAGCTCCGGGACCTTCACTGCGACCCAGTACTTC. Its translation: CASSSGTFTATQYF.

DNA for the CDR3: TGTGCCAGCAGTCCCCGGGGGAGGAACTATGGCTACACCTTC. Translation: CASSPRGRNYGYTF. The chain joins TRBV28 to TRBJ1-2; D possibly corresponds to TRBD1 (5 bases). This CDR3 contains 14 residues. From germline, CDR1 is MDHEN and CDR2 SYDVKM. V lost 5 bases to trimming and J lost 2 bases, with 12 bases between them.

The V and J genes are TRBV11-3 and TRBJ2-7; D remains ambiguous. The germline gives CDR1 SGHNT, CDR2 YENEEA. The V and J ends lost 7 bases and 5 bases respectively, with 21 bases between them. This CDR3 is built from 15 residues. CDR3 sequence reads: CASTPPGGPRHEQYF. CDR3 nucleotide sequence: TGTGCCAGCACCCCTCCAGGTGGCCCCCGCCACGAGCAGTACTTC. The full variable domain, completed using reference TRBV11-3 and TRBJ2-7, is EAGVVQSPRYKIIEKKQPVAFWCNPISGHNTLYWYLQNLGQGPELLIRYENEEAVDDSQLPKDRFSAERLKGVDSTLKIQPAELGDSAVYLCASTPPGGPRHEQYFGPGTRLTVT.

J is TRBJ2-5 and V is TRBV19; D is uncertain. Deletions cut 6 bases from V and 3 bases from J, with 11 bases between. CDR1 and CDR2 (germline): LNHDA, SQIVND (reference sequence). The CDR3 spans 13 residues. CDR3 region: CASRATSEETQYF. CDR3 DNA sequence: TGTGCCAGTAGAGCAACCAGCGAAGAGACCCAGTACTTC.

This clone was recorded a few times. One end of the junction is discordant with germline, which a read error may explain. The chain has TRBV4-1 and TRBJ2-1, with 8 bases that match TRBD2. Per germline, CDR1 MGHRA and CDR2 YSYEKL. The CDR3 length is 15 residues. CDR3 nucleotide sequence: TGCGCCAGCAGACAAGGCCTAGCGGGTGACAATGAGCAGTTCTTC. Protein: CASRQGLAGDNEQFF.